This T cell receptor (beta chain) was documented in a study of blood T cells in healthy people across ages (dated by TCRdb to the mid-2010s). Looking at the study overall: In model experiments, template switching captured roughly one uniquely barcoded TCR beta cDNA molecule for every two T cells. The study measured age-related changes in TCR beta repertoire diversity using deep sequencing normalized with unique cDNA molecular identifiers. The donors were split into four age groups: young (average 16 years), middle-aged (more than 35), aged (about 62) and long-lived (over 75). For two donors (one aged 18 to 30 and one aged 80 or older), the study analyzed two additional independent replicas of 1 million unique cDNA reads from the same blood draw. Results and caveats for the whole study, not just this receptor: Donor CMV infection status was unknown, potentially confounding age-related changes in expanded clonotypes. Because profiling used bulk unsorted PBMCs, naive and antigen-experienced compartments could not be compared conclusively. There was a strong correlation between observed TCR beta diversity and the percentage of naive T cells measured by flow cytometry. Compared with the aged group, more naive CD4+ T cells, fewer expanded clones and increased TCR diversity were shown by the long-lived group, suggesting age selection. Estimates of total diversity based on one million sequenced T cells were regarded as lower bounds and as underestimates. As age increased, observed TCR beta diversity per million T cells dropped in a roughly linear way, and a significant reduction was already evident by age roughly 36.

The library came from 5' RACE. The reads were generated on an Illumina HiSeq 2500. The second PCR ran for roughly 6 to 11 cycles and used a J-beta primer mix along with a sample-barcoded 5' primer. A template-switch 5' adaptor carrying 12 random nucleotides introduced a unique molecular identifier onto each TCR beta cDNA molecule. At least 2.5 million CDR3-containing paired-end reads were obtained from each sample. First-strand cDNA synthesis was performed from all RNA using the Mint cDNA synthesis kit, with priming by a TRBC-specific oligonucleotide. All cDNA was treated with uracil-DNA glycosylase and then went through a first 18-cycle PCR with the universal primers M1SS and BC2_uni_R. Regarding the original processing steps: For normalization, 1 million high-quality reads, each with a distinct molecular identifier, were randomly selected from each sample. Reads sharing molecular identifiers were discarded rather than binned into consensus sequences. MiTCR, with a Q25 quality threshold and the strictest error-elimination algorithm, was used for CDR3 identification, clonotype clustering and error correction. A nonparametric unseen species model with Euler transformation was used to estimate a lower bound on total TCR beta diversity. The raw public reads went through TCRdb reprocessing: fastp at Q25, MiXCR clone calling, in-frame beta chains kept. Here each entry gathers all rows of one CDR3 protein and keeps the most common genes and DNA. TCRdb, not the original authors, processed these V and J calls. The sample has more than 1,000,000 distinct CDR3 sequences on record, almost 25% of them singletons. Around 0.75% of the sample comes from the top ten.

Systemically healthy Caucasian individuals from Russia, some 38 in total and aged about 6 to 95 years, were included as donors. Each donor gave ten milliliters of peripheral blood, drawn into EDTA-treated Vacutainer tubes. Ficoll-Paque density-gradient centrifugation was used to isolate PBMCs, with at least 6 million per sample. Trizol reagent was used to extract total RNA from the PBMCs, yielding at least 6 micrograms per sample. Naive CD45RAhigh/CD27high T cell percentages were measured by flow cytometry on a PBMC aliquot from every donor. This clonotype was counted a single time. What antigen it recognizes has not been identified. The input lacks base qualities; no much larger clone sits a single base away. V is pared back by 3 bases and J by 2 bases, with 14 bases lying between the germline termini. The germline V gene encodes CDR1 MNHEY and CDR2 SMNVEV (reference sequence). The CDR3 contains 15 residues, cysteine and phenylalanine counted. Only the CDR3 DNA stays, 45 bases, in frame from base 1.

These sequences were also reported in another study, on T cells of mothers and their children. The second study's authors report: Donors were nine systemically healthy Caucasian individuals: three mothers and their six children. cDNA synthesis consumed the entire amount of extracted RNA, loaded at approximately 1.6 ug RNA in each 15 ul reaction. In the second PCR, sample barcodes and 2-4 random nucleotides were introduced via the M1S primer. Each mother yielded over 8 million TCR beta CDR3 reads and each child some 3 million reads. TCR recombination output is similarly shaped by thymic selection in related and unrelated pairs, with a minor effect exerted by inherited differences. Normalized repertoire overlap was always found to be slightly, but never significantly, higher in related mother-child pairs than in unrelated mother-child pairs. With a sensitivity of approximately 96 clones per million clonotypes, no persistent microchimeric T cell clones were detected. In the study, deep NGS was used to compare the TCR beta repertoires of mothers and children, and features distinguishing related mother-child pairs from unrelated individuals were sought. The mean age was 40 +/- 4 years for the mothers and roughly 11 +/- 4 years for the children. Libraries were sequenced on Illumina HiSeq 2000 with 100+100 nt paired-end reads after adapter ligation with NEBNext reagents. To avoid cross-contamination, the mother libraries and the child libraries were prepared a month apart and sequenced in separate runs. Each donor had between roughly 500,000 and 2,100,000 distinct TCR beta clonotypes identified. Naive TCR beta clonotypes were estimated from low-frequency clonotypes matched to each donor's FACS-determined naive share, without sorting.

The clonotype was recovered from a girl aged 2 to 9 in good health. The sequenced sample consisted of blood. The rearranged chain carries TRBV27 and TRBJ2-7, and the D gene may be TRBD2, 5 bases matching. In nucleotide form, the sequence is TGTGCCAGCAGTTTGGTGGAGGCAGCCCCCTACGAGCAGTACTTC. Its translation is CASSLVEAAPYEQYF.